The subject of this entry is one T cell receptor (beta chain). What antigen it recognizes has not been identified. No base-level quality is on record; no much larger clone is a single base apart. The source of the sample is a study of control samples from healthy donors and cancer patients (dated by TCRdb to about 2020). CDR1 and CDR2 are read off the germline V gene as MNHEY and SVGAGI. Trimming takes 6 bases off V and 7 bases off J; junction bases not matched to a gene: 11. From cysteine to phenylalanine, the CDR3 is 14 amino acids long. Only CDR3 DNA remains: 42 bases, in frame from the first base. The method was the immunoSEQ multiplex PCR assay. The clones in this table, taken by TCRdb from immuneACCESS, are in-frame only. Not every clone is retained; where verified, under half of the shortfall comes from an unresolved V gene, and the cause of the rest is unknown. The sample table lists approximately 87,000 clones, 86% of them with a count of one. The top ten clonotypes cover roughly 1.3% of the sample.

This chain joins TRBV6-5 to TRBJ1-2, with TRBD1 identical over 7 junction bases. This clonotype was sampled from a woman aged 50 to 65 in good health. Specimen: blood. The CDR3 has the sequence CASSRDADRSGYTF. The DNA sequence follows: TGTGCCAGCAGCCGAGACGCGGACAGGTCTGGCTACACCTTC.